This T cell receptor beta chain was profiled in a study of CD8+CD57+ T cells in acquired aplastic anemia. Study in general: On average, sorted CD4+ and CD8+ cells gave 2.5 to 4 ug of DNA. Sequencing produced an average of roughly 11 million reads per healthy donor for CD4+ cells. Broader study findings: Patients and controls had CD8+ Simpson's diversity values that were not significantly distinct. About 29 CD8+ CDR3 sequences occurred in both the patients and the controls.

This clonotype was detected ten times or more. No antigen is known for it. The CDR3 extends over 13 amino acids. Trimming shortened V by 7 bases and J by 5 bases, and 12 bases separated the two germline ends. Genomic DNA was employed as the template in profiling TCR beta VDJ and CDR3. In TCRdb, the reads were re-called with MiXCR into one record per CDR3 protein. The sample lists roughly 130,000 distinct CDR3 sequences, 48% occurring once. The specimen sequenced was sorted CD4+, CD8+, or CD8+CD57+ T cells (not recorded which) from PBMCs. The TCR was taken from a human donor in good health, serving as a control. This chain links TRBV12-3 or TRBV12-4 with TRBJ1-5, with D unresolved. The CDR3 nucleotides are TGTGCCAGCACCCATTCTCGGGATCAGCCCCAGCATTTT. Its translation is CASTHSRDQPQHF.